The rows below give T cell receptor beta chains drawn from one sample of a study of CD8 T cell repertoires and HIV-1 epitope variants. Measured with immunoSEQ multiplex PCR; TCRdb has only the in-frame clones, and not every one. The sample includes fewer than 6,500 clones, around 68% of them seen just once. These receptors lack a known antigen. Material: cultured CD8+ T cells derived from PBMCs. These TCRs come from a male donor with HIV. Both conserved end residues are part of each CDR3.

V	J	CDR3
TRBV7-8	TRBJ2-1	CASSFDRGTYNEQFF
TRBV13	TRBJ1-4	CASINRGLGNEKLFF
TRBV5-1	TRBJ1-3	CASRDTERNTIYF
TRBV11-2	TRBJ2-1	CASSLGSHNEQFF
TRBV7-9	TRBJ1-1	CASSRQGPNTEAFF
TRBV5-1	TRBJ2-3	CASSFGQGGTDTQYF
TRBV10-3	TRBJ1-1	CAISSNTEAFF
TRBV7-7	TRBJ2-1	CASSLPPTSGSEIEQFF
TRBV6-6	TRBJ1-4	CASSYSKNGEKLFF
TRBV13	TRBJ2-2	CASSLGGGPNTGELFF
TRBV9	TRBJ2-7	CASSGGGGADEQYF
TRBV30	TRBJ1-6	CASDGNSPLHF
TRBV5-6	TRBJ1-1	CASSQGQAIQAFF
TRBV4-2	TRBJ1-1	CASSQALQVTEAFF
TRBV9	TRBJ2-2	CASSVGAQGSWELFF
TRBV19	TRBJ1-5	CASSPRDINQPQHF
TRBV30	TRBJ1-5	CAWREQGLQPQHF
TRBV28	TRBJ2-7	CASSLDQGLNEQYF
TRBV2	TRBJ2-2	CASSDQAEADTGELFF
TRBV5-4	TRBJ1-5	CASSYGQSNQPQHF
TRBV15	TRBJ1-4	CATSRDRGGEKLFF
TRBV9	TRBJ2-1	CASSAERDRVYNEQFF
TRBV30	TRBJ1-2	CAWSQGTQDGYTF
TRBV19	TRBJ1-2	CASSIEPTGGTPTHLYGYTF
TRBV21-1	TRBJ2-7	CASSKAPEGGDDEQYF
TRBV29-1	TRBJ2-1	CSVEGVTNYEQFF
TRBV6-4	TRBJ1-5	CASSHGTGGDQPQHF
TRBV11-2	TRBJ2-3	CASKTWGATDTQYF
TRBV19	TRBJ2-1	CASTITGYNEQFF
TRBV6-5	TRBJ1-6	CASTPGQAVSPLHF
TRBV29-1	TRBJ2-7	CSVESGQTYEQYF
TRBV19	TRBJ2-1	CASSVDWSSYNEQFF
TRBV27	TRBJ2-7	CASSSGLPYEQYF
TRBV13	TRBJ1-2	CASSSQEDRVYGYTF
TRBV27	TRBJ2-3	CASSSTSTSGDTDTQYF
TRBV19	TRBJ2-1	CASSIVQGENEQFF
TRBV27	TRBJ2-1	CASKRTGSYNEQFF
TRBV6-4	TRBJ2-1	CASSESLLLGTNEQFF
TRBV5-6	TRBJ1-3	CASSSDRSSGNTIYF
TRBV5-6	TRBJ2-1	CASSSNPGLAGVEQFF